These T cell receptor beta chains were read from a single sample in a study of regulatory T cells in long-lasting Graves disease. A single record per CDR3 protein comes from TCRdb applying MiXCR to the multiplex PCR reads. Here the sample spans approximately 360,000 distinct CDR3 sequences, 12% being singletons. Separately, the same data were catalogued under a study of T cells in Graves' hyperthyroidism and ophthalmopathy.

Sequenced here: peripheral blood mononuclear cells (PBMCs), sampled at new diagnosis, from a patient treated with antithyroid drugs. The receptors were sampled from a woman aged 18-29 years with Graves disease. Each CDR3 is given with its conserved first and last residue. The order of the fields is V gene, J gene, CDR3 protein.

TRBV19	TRBJ2-7	CASSNTGRSYEQYF
TRBV2	TRBJ2-5	CASRGLAGGLVTQYF
TRBV24-1	TRBJ2-1	CATSNAYNEQFF
TRBV29-1	TRBJ2-1	CSVEGLETLGAGLNEQFF
TRBV7-9	TRBJ1-1	CASSPRGPLEAFF
TRBV6-2/TRBV6-3	TRBJ1-6	CASKAPKHRTSPSSYNSPLHF
TRBV7-2	TRBJ1-6	CASSPFGTGSSPLHF
TRBV5-1	TRBJ2-3	CASSVYRTTDTQYF
TRBV4-2	TRBJ2-1	CASSHLFRDRGVNEQFF
TRBV20-1	TRBJ2-1	CSARDRDRSYNEQFF
TRBV12-3/TRBV12-4	TRBJ1-5	CASSWGMEQPQHF
TRBV6-2/TRBV6-3	TRBJ2-5	CASSEGPIRRETQYF
TRBV2	TRBJ2-5	CASSPGTGGGETQYF
TRBV7-3	TRBJ2-7	CASSLSGGAVNEQYF
TRBV28	TRBJ2-5	CASSFSSGSQETQYF
TRBV2	TRBJ2-2	CASSPFRSGELFF
TRBV27	TRBJ1-1	CASSTFETNTEAFF
TRBV5-6	TRBJ2-5	CASSLERGLETQYF
TRBV7-2	TRBJ2-6	CASQPRVSGANVLTF
TRBV4-2	TRBJ2-1	CASSQAMGSNEQFF
TRBV19	TRBJ1-5	CASSIEDNSGQPQHF
TRBV15	TRBJ2-7	CATSNRLTSGRTYEQYF
TRBV9	TRBJ2-2	CASRGGPNTGELFF
TRBV12-3/TRBV12-4	TRBJ2-3	CASSLGDRDTDTQYF
TRBV10-3	TRBJ2-2	CAIVGTLFTGELFF
TRBV10-3	TRBJ2-3	CAITAGGLPDTQYF
TRBV20-1	TRBJ2-7	CSATSEGRAYEQYF
TRBV9	TRBJ1-2	CASSVRDKTGGDGYTF
TRBV28	TRBJ2-7	CASTTTPGTHEQYF
TRBV27	TRBJ1-5	CASRTLKTWDQPQHF
TRBV20-1	TRBJ1-5	CSAMDRGNSNQPQHF
TRBV27	TRBJ1-4	CASSLIHPGEEKLFF
TRBV6-2/TRBV6-3	TRBJ1-4	CASINGATNEKLFF
TRBV7-3	TRBJ2-2	CASSRGPGELFF
TRBV12-3/TRBV12-4	TRBJ2-3	CASSLGQGASDTQYF
TRBV28	TRBJ2-7	CASSGGLAGVWEQYF
TRBV6-1	TRBJ1-2	CASSPYVSLNYGYTF
TRBV7-8	TRBJ2-3	CASSLGARGMDTQYF
TRBV27	TRBJ2-2	CASSLIPGELFF
TRBV20-1	TRBJ1-2	CSATDPDSNYGYTF
TRBV5-1	TRBJ2-2	CASSLWLAENTGELFF
TRBV11-2	TRBJ2-5	CASSPGTAALYWTQYF
TRBV7-9	TRBJ2-7	CASSLEYPYEQYF
TRBV28	TRBJ2-1	CASRLQGAEFKYNEQFF
TRBV12-3/TRBV12-4	TRBJ2-2	CASSLRLAGELFF